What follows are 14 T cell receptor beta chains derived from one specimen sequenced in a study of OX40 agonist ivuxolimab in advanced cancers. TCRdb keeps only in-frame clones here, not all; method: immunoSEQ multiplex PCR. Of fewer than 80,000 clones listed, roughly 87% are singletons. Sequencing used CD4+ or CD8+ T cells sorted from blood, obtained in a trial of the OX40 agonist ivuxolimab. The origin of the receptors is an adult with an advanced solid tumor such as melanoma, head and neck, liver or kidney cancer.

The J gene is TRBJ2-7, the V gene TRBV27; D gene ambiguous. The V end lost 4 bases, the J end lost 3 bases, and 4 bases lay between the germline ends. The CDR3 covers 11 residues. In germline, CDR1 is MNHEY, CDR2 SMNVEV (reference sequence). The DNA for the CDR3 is TGTGCCAGCAGTTACGGCTACGAGCAGTACTTC. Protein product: CASSYGYEQYF.

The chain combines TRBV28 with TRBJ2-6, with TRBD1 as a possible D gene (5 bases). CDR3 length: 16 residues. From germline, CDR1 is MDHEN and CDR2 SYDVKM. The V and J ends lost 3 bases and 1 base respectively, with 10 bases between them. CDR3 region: CASSLLGQSGANVLTF. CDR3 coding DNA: TGTGCCAGCAGTTTGTTGGGGCAGTCTGGGGCCAACGTCCTGACTTTC. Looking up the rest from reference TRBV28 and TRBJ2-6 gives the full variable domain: DVKVTQSSRYLVKRTGEKVFLECVQDMDHENMFWYRQDPGLGLRLIYFSYDVKMKEKGDIPEGYSVSREKKERFSLILESASTNQTSMYLCASSLLGQSGANVLTFGAGSRLTVL.

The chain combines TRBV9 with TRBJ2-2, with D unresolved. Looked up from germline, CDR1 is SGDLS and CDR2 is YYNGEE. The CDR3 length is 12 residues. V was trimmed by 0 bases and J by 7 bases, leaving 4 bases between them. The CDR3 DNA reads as TGTGCCAGCAGCGTAGATGGCGGGGAGCTGTTTTTT. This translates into CASSVDGGELFF.

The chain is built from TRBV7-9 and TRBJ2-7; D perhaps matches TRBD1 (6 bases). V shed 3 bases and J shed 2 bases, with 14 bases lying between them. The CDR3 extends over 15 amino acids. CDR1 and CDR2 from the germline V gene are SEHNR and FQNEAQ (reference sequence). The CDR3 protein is CASSFGTGFPYEQYF. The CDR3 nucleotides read TGTGCCAGCAGCTTTGGAACAGGGTTTCCCTACGAGCAGTACTTC.

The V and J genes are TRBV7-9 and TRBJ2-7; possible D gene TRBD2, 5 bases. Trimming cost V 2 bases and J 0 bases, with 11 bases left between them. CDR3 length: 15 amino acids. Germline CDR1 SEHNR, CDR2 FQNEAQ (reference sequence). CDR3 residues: CASSLSSGSSYEQYF. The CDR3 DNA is TGTGCCAGCAGCTTATCGTCGGGAAGCTCCTACGAGCAGTACTTC. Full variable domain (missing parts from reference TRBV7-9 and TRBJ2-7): DTGVSQNPRHKITKRGQNVTFRCDPISEHNRLYWYRQTLGQGPEFLTYFQNEAQLEKSRLLSDRFSAERPKGSFSTLEIQRTEQGDSAMYLCASSLSSGSSYEQYFGPGTRLTVT.

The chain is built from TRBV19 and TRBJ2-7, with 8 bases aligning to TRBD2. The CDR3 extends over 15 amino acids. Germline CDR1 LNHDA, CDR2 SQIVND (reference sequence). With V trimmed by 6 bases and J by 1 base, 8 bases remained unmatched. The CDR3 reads CASSSLLAGSYEQYF. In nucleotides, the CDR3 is TGTGCCAGTAGCTCACTCTTAGCGGGATCCTACGAGCAGTACTTC.

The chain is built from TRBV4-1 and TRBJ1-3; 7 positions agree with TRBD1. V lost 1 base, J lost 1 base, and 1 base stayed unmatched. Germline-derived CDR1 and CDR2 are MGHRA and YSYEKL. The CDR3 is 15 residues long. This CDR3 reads CASSQGTGSGNTIYF. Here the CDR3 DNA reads TGCGCCAGCAGCCAAGGGACAGGTTCTGGAAACACCATATATTTT.

The chain's CDR3 is CASSLGTGLYEQYF. The CDR3 coding sequence is TGTGCCAGCAGTTTAGGGACAGGGCTTTACGAGCAGTACTTC. The J gene is TRBJ2-7, the V gene TRBV27; 9 nucleotides match TRBD1. Germline loops: CDR1 MNHEY, CDR2 SMNVEV (reference sequence). The CDR3 contains 14 residues. V trimming: 2 bases; J trimming: 4 bases; junction bases outside the gene matches: 3.

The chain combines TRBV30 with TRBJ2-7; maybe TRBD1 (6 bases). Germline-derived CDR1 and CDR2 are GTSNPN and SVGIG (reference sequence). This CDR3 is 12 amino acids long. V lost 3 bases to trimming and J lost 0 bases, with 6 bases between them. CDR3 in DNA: TGTGCCTGGAGGGGGGCCTCCTACGAGCAGTACTTC. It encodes CAWRGASYEQYF.

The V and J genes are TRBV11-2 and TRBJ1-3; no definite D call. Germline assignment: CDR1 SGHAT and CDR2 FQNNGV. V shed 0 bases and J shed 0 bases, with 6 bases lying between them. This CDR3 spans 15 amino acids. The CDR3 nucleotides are TGTGCCAGCAGCTTAGACCGCAACTCTGGAAACACCATATATTTT. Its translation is CASSLDRNSGNTIYF.

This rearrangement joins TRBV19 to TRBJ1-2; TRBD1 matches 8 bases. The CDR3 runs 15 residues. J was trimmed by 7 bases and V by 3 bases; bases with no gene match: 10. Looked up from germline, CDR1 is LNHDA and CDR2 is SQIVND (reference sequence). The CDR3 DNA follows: TGTGCCAGTAGTATCTCGGACAGGGCAAGTTTTGGCTACACCTTC. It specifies CASSISDRASFGYTF.

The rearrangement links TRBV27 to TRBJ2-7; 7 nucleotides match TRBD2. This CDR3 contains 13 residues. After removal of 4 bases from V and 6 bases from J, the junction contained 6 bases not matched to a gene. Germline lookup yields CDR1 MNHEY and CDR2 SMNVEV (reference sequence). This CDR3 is CASSSGTTGEQYF. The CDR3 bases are TGTGCCAGCAGTTCCGGGACTACCGGCGAGCAGTACTTC.

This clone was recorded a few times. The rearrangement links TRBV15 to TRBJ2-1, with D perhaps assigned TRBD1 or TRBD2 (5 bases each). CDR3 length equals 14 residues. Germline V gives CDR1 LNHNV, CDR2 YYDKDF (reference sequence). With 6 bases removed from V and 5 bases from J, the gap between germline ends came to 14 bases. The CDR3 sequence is CATSTGTINNEQFF. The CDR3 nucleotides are TGTGCCACCAGTACCGGGACCATCAACAATGAGCAGTTCTTC.

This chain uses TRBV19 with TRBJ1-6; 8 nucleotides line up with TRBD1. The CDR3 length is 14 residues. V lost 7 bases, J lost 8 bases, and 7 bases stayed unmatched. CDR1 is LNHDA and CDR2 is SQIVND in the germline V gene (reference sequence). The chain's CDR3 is CASKDRGWDSPLHF. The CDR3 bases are TGTGCCAGTAAAGACAGGGGATGGGATTCACCCCTCCACTTT.